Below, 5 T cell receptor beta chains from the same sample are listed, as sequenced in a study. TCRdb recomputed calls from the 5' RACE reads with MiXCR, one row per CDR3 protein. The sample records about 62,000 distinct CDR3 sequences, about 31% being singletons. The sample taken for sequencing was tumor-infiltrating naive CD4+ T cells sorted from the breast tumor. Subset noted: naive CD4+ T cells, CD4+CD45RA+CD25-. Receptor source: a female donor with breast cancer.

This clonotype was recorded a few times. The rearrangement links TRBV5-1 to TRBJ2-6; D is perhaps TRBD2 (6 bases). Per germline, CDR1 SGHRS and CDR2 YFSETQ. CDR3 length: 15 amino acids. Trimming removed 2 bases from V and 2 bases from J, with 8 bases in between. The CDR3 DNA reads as TGCGCCAGCAGCTTTGCGGGGACTGGGGCCAACGTCCTGACTTTC. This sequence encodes CASSFAGTGANVLTF.

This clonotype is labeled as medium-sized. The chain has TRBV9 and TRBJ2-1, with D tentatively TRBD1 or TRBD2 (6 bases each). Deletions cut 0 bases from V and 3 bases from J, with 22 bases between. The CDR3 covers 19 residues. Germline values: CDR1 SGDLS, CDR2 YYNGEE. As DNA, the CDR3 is TGTGCCAGCAGCGTAGCCGCCGGATTGGGGGGCAGGGGCTACAATGAGCAGTTCTTC. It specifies CASSVAAGLGGRGYNEQFF.

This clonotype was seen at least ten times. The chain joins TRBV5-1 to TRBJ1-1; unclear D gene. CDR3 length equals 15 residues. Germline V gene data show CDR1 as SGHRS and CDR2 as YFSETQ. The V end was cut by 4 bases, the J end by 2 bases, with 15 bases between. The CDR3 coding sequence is TGCGCCAGCAGCCCCGATGAAGCAGGAAACACTGAAGCTTTCTTT. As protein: CASSPDEAGNTEAFF.

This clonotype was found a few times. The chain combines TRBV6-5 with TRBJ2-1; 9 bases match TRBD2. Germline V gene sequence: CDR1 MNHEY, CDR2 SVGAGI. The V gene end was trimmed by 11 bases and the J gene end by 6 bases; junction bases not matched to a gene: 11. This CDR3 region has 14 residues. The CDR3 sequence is CASSLSGRINEQFF. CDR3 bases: TGTGCCTCCTCGCTGAGCGGGAGGATCAATGAGCAGTTCTTC.

CDR3 sequence reads: CASSSGGNQPQHF. The CDR3 DNA is TGTGCCAGCAGTTCAGGGGGAAATCAGCCCCAGCATTTT. The genes are TRBV7-6 and TRBJ1-5; 7 bases agree with TRBD1. Per the germline V gene, CDR1 is SGHVS and CDR2 is FNYEAQ. The CDR3 contains 13 residues. J was trimmed by 4 bases and V by 6 bases; bases with no gene match: 3.